Below are 4 T cell receptor beta chains sequenced from a single sample in a study of cytomegalovirus exposure and HLA in healthy donors. It was with 60 Vbeta and 13 Jbeta primers that the PCR ran. TCRdb's copy holds only in-frame clones and misses some; the assay was immunoSEQ multiplex PCR. This table holds 80,000 or so clones, over 60% found once. What was sequenced was PBMCs. These receptors originate from a man aged 40-50 years in good health and CMV-seronegative.

The chain has TRBV5-4 and TRBJ1-4; D may be TRBD1 (5 bases). Germline V gene data show CDR1 as SGHNT and CDR2 as YYREEE (reference sequence). Trimming left V 2 bases short and J 1 base short, with 6 bases between. The CDR3 has 14 residues. The CDR3 reads CASSFGQTNEKLFF. Written as DNA, the CDR3 is TGTGCCAGCAGCTTTGGACAAACTAATGAAAAACTGTTTTTT.

This sequence joins TRBV10-3 and TRBJ2-7, with 8 bases matching TRBD1. The junction had 3 bases not matched to a gene; V was cut back by 5 bases and J by 0 bases. The CDR3 loop spans 14 amino acids. Germline-derived CDR1 and CDR2 are ENHRY and SYGVKD. The CDR3 loop reads CAISKTGASYEQYF. The CDR3 DNA reads TGTGCCATCAGTAAGACAGGGGCCTCCTACGAGCAGTACTTC.

This chain connects TRBV7-9 to TRBJ2-7; D possibly corresponds to TRBD2 (6 bases). CDR1 is SEHNR and CDR2 is FQNEAQ in the germline V gene (reference sequence). Trimming left V 1 base short and J 6 bases short, with 16 bases between. There are 15 residues in the CDR3. Here the CDR3 reads CASSLGGTSIREQYF. The CDR3 region has the DNA TGTGCCAGCAGCTTAGGTGGGACTTCGATCCGCGAGCAGTACTTC.

This clone was detected a few times. V gene TRBV11-2 combines with J gene TRBJ2-1; D might be TRBD1 (6 bases). This CDR3 is 15 amino acids long. Germline CDR1 SGHAT, CDR2 FQNNGV. Trimming shortened V by 0 bases and J by 9 bases, and 15 bases separated the two germline ends. CDR3 nucleotides: TGTGCCAGCAGCTTAGAGGCCAGGGGTGGCGGTGAGCAGTTCTTC. It yields the protein CASSLEARGGGEQFF.